This T cell receptor (beta chain) was identified during a study of T cell responses to AZD1222 COVID-19 vaccine. Points from the study as a whole: Spike-specific TCR breadth and depth rose after two AZD1222 doses. Among AZD1222 vaccinees, only 5 to 7 were seropositive at baseline. Targeting of unmutated variant regions was reportedly seen in nearly half of spike-specific TCRs. Most donors were white British, females outnumbered males, and clonal diversity was possibly underestimated.

Trimming took 4 bases from V and 1 from J, leaving 22 bases between them. Germline CDR1 SGHRS, CDR2 YFSETQ. The CDR3 extends over 18 amino acids. TCRdb's copy holds only in-frame clones and misses some; the assay was immunoSEQ multiplex PCR. Of roughly 100,000 clones in the sample, around nine tenths were seen once. Details on this clone: The antigen remains unidentified.

The receptor was isolated from an adult in good health. Sequences were derived from peripheral blood, sampled on day 0 of AZD1222 vaccination. The chain employs TRBV5-1 and TRBJ2-3, with a weak D call TRBD2 (6 bases). Written as DNA, the CDR3 is TGCGCCAGCAGCCTCCCCCGCCTGGGGGAGGTCGGCACAGATACGCAGTATTTT. Encoded protein: CASSLPRLGEVGTDTQYF.